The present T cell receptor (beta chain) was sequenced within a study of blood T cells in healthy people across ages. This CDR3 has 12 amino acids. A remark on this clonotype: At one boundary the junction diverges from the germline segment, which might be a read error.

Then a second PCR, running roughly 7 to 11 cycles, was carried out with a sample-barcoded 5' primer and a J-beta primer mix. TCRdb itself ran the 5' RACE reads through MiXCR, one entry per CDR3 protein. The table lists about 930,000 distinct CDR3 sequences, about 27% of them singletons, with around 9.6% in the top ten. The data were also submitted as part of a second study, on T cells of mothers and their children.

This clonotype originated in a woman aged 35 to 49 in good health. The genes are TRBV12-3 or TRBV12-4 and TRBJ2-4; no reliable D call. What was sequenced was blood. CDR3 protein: CAGSLNRDIQYF. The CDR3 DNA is TGTGCCGGCAGCCTAAACCGGGACATTCAGTACTTC.